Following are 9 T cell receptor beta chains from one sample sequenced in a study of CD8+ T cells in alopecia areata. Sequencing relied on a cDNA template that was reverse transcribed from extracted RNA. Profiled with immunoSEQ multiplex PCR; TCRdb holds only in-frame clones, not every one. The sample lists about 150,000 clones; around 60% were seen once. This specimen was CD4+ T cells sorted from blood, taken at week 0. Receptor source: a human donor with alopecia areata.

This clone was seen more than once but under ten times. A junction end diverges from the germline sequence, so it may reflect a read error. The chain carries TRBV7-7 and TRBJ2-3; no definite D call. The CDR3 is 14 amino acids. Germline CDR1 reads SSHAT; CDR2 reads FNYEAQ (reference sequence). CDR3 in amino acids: CASSFNLVTDTQYF. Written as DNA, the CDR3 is TGTGCTAGCAGCTTTAATTTGGTCACAGATACGCAGTATTTT.

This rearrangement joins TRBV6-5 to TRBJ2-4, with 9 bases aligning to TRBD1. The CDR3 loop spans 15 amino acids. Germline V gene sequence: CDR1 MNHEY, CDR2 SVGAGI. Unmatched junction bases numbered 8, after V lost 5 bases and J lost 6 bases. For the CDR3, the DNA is TGTGCCAGCAGTCCGTCCGGGACAGGGTCAAACATTCAGTACTTC. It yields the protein CASSPSGTGSNIQYF.

CDR3 amino acids: CAWRRTGGLETQYF. In DNA, the CDR3 is TGTGCCTGGAGAAGGACAGGGGGCTTAGAGACCCAGTACTTC. The chain is built from TRBV30 and TRBJ2-5; 11 nucleotides match TRBD1. CDR1 and CDR2 (germline): GTSNPN, SVGIG (reference sequence). V lost 3 bases to trimming and J lost 4 bases; unmatched junction nucleotides: 4. The CDR3 loop spans 14 amino acids.

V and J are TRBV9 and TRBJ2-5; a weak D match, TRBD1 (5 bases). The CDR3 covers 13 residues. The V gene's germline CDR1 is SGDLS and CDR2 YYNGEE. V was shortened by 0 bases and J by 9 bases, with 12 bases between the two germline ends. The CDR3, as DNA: TGTGCCAGCAGCGTAGAGCCAGGGTCGGCCCAGTACTTC. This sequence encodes CASSVEPGSAQYF.

The CDR3 reads CSVGPSYGYTF. DNA for the CDR3: TGCAGCGTCGGGCCGAGCTATGGCTACACCTTC. This rearrangement joins TRBV29-1 to TRBJ1-2; D ambiguous. The V end was cut by 6 bases, the J end by 4 bases, with 9 bases between. Germline CDR1 reads SQVTM; CDR2 reads ANQGSEA. The CDR3 totals 11 residues.

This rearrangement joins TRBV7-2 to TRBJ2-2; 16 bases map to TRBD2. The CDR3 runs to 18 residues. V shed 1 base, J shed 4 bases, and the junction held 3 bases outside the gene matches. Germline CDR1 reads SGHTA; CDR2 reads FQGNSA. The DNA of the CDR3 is TGTGCCAGCAGCTTAGTGGGACTAGCGGGGGGGCCCACCGGGGAGCTGTTTTTT. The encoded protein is CASSLVGLAGGPTGELFF.

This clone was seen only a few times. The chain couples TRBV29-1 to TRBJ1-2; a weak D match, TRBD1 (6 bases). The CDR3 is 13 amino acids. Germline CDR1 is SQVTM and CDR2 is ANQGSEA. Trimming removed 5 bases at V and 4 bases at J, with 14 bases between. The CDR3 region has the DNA TGCAGCGTTCTACAACAGGGAAGCTATGGCTACACCTTC. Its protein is CSVLQQGSYGYTF.

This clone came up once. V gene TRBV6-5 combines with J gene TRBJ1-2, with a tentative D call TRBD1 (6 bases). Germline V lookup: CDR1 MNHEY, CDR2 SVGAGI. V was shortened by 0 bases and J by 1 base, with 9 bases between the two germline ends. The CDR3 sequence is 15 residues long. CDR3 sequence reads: CASSYSFRGNYGYTF. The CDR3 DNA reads TGTGCCAGCAGTTACTCCTTCAGGGGTAACTATGGCTACACCTTC.

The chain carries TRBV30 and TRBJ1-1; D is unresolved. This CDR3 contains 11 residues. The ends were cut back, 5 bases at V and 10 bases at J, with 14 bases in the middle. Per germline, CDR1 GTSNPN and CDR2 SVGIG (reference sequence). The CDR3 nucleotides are TGTGCCTGGGTAAACCCCGCCCTAGCTTTCTTT. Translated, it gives CAWVNPALAFF.